This T cell receptor beta chain was sequenced in a study of blood T cell repertoires in COVID-19 (TCRdb year 2020). A note on the overall study: The collaborator samples originated in the United States, Italy and Spain and spanned the acute and convalescent phases of COVID-19. A de-identified subject ID, COVID-19 status, age in years and sex were almost always included in the sample metadata. The material from the prospective study consisted of cDNA or gDNA derived from T cells, B-cell-depleted T cells, or PBMCs. Where HLA class I and class II types were available, the types were taken from metadata supplied by the sample provider, not from assay-based typing. Subjects who had been exposed to COVID-19, were actively infected with it, or had recovered from it provided the deeply sampled blood TCRbeta repertoires that made up the dataset. The repertoires were made available in a free public database intended to serve as a resource for research on the immune response to SARS-CoV-2. The samples were drawn from the first 160 participants of the ongoing ImmuneRACE study and from roughly 1,300 subjects provided by 6 global collaborators. Overall study results and their limits: The amount of clinical and demographic metadata varied by source and participant and was provided uncurated.

A second Seattle source provided samples from volunteer blood donors who had recovered from COVID-19. The collaborating institutions used their own protocols to collect whole blood in K2EDTA tubes. For TCRbeta analysis, collaborators shipped samples as frozen whole blood, isolated PBMCs, or DNA extracted from either of those sample types. TCRbeta CDR3 regions were amplified from genomic DNA using the immunoSEQ Assay, a bias-controlled multiplex PCR. For the original study's pipeline: The number of nucleated cells in each sample was estimated by amplification of reference gene primers within the assay. To quantify the absolute abundance of each unique TCRbeta CDR3 rearrangement, sequence reads were collapsed and filtered. Productive Simpson clonality was computed per sample as the square root of Simpson's diversity index over productive rearrangements. TCRdb holds this immuneACCESS table with in-frame rearrangements only. Some clones are missing; in checked studies, unresolved V genes explain under half, and the rest has no known cause. V and J calls and clone size come straight from that table; D and trimming were deduced from the DNA. For this sample there are some 210,000 clones; around nine tenths appear just once. Less than 7.5% of the sample is in the top ten clones.

Regarding this clone: It has no known antigen specificity. No base quality values were provided; no much bigger clone lies one nucleotide off.

This sequence originates from a woman aged 40 to 50 who had recovered from COVID-19. The source material was peripheral blood.

The CDR3 corresponds to CASSIGVSYNEQFF. The nucleotide sequence reads TGTGCCAGCAGTATCGGGGTCTCCTACAATGAGCAGTTCTTC. The sequence is built from TRBV27 and TRBJ2-1; a weak D assignment points to TRBD2 (5 bases agree). The V end loses 5 bases and the J end loses 0 bases, and a stretch of 8 bases separates them. CDR1 MNHEY and CDR2 SMNVEV were looked up in the germline V gene (reference sequence). The CDR3 runs 14 amino acids, cysteine and phenylalanine included. Of the read, only the CDR3 DNA is kept; its 42 bases are in frame from base 1.